The next 3 T cell receptor beta chains were all read from a single sample in a study of beta chain features in type 1 diabetes. Points from the study as a whole: Among patients with Type 1 diabetes, TCRB CDR3s were moderately but significantly shorter in every one of the four CD4+ subsets.

Their target antigens are unknown. As every portion of the isolated RNA was reverse transcribed, the sequencing read expressed TCRB transcripts. The repertoire was sequenced with immunoSEQ multiplex PCR; TCRdb's copy has only in-frame clones and lacks some. The sample consists of 550,000 to 850,000 clones, over 10% of them appearing once. Material for sequencing was naive CD4+ T cells from blood. The source of these receptors is a man aged 18 to 35 with type 1 diabetes.

This clone has a handful of counts. V gene TRBV29-1 combines with J gene TRBJ1-4, with D possibly being TRBD1 (5 bases). V lost 7 bases and J 8 bases, leaving 17 bases between the germline ends. CDR1 SQVTM and CDR2 ANQGSEA come from the germline V gene. The CDR3 has 13 amino acids. This CDR3 reads CSARAQPGEKLFF. In nucleotides, the CDR3 is TGCAGCGCAAGGGCCCAGCCAGGGGAAAAACTGTTTTTT.

A few counts support this clone. The V call is TRBV15, the J call TRBJ1-2; the D gene is possibly TRBD1 (5 bases). The CDR3 has 14 residues. The germline V gene encodes CDR1 LNHNV and CDR2 YYDKDF (reference sequence). V lost 1 base and J lost 7, with 13 bases in between. The CDR3 DNA follows: TGTGCCACCAGCAGAGCCGAGGGGCCGGTTGGCTACACCTTC. Its translation: CATSRAEGPVGYTF. The entire variable domain, with the rest obtained from reference TRBV15 and TRBJ1-2, is as follows: DAMVIQNPRYQVTQFGKPVTLSCSQTLNHNVMYWYQQKSSQAPKLLFHYYDKDFNNEADTPDNFQSRRPNTSFCFLDIRSPGLGDTAMYLCATSRAEGPVGYTFGSGTRLTVV.

The gene calls are TRBV30 and TRBJ1-1, with 9 bases lining up with TRBD1. The V gene end was trimmed by 4 bases and the J gene end by 1 base; junction bases not matched to a gene: 7. The germline V gene has CDR1 GTSNPN and CDR2 SVGIG (reference sequence). CDR3 length equals 15 residues. The CDR3 reads CAWTRPGQGNTEAFF. The CDR3 coding sequence is TGTGCCTGGACCAGACCGGGACAGGGGAACACTGAAGCTTTCTTT. Combining the CDR3 with reference TRBV30 and TRBJ1-1 gives the whole variable domain SQTIHQWPATLVQPVGSPLSLECTVEGTSNPNLYWYRQAAGRGLQLLFYSVGIGQISSEVPQNLSASRPQDRQFILSSKKLLLSDSGFYLCAWTRPGQGNTEAFFGQGTRLTVV.